The rows below give T cell receptor beta chains drawn from one sample of a study of T cell changes during pregnancy in multiple sclerosis. Sequencing used immunoSEQ multiplex PCR; TCRdb keeps in-frame clones, though not all of them. The repertoire includes about 52,000 clones, 85% to 95% of them detected once, and 0.7% to 0.9% sits in the top ten. The sample in question was CD4+ T cells from peripheral blood mononuclear cells, obtained in the third trimester of pregnancy. The receptors derive from a female donor with multiple sclerosis, enrolled in a pregnancy study. CDR3s include the opening cysteine and the closing phenylalanine or tryptophan. The order of the fields is D gene, V gene, J gene, clone size, CDR3 length, CDR3 DNA, CDR3 protein. D genes are given only for firm matches. Rows give clone size only sometimes, using once, few, many, or a class for an expanded clone.

NA,TRBV4-2,TRBJ1-2,NA,14,TGTGCCAGCAGCCAAGGAACAGGGAGCTATGGCTACACCTTC,CASSQGTGSYGYTF
NA,TRBV6-5,TRBJ1-1,NA,13,TGTGCCAGCAGGCCCGGGGGGGACACTGAAGCTTTCTTT,CASRPGGDTEAFF
NA,TRBV21-1,TRBJ1-6,NA,15,TGTGCCAGCAGCAAAGGTAACAGCCATAATTCACCCCTCCACTTT,CASSKGNSHNSPLHF
TRBD1,TRBV5-1,TRBJ1-6,NA,19,TGCGCCAGCAGCTTGGAGGGAGGACAGGGCAGCTTCTATAATTCACCCCTCCACTTT,CASSLEGGQGSFYNSPLHF
NA,TRBV7-2,TRBJ2-2,NA,13,TGTGCCAGCAGCTTAGGAGGGACCGGGGAGCTGTTTTTT,CASSLGGTGELFF
TRBD1,TRBV2,TRBJ2-2,NA,13,TGTGCCGGCCGGGACAGGGACACCGGGGAGCTGTTTTTT,CAGRDRDTGELFF
TRBD1,TRBV5-1,TRBJ2-3,NA,15,TGCGCCAGCAGCTTGGGGGACAGGGGAACAGATACGCAGTATTTT,CASSLGDRGTDTQYF
NA,TRBV11-2,TRBJ1-1,NA,14,TGTGCCAGCAGCTTTGACCGGGTAGGGGTTGAAGCTTTCTTT,CASSFDRVGVEAFF
TRBD2,TRBV4-2,TRBJ2-5,NA,14,TGTGCCAGCAGCCTGAGCGGGGGACAAGAGACCCAGTACTTC,CASSLSGGQETQYF
NA,TRBV7-2,TRBJ1-2,NA,11,TGTGCCAGCAGCCGCGTCTATGGCTACACCTTC,CASSRVYGYTF
NA,TRBV5-6,TRBJ2-5,NA,15,TGTGCCAGCAGCCTGATGACATCTCCTCAAGAGACCCAGTACTTC,CASSLMTSPQETQYF
NA,TRBV5-5,TRBJ1-2,NA,14,TGTGCCAGCTCACCCGGCCAGGGATTGGGTGGCTACACCTTC,CASSPGQGLGGYTF
NA,TRBV2,TRBJ1-1,NA,19,TGTGCCAGCAGTGAAACGGGCCGGATCCTGGGGCACGGGGGGACTGAAGCTTTCTTT,CASSETGRILGHGGTEAFF
TRBD1,TRBV6-1,TRBJ2-7,NA,14,TGTGCCAGCAGTAGGACAGGGGAACTCTACGAGCAGTACTTC,CASSRTGELYEQYF
TRBD1,TRBV7-8,TRBJ2-3,NA,14,TGTGCCAGCAGCCTCGAACGGACAGGGGGGACGCAGTATTTT,CASSLERTGGTQYF
NA,TRBV27,TRBJ2-3,NA,14,TGTGCCAGCAGTTTATCGTGGAGGGGCCATACGCAGTATTTT,CASSLSWRGHTQYF
TRBD1,TRBV11-3,TRBJ2-7,NA,14,TGTGCCAGCAGCCCCAGTGGACAGGGCTTCGAGCAGTACTTC,CASSPSGQGFEQYF
TRBD2,TRBV6-5,TRBJ2-7,NA,13,TGTGCCAGCAGAGGACTAGCGGGGTTTGAGCAGTACTTC,CASRGLAGFEQYF
NA,TRBV10-3,TRBJ1-2,NA,11,TGTGCCATCAGTGACGGGGGAGCCTACACCTTC,CAISDGGAYTF
NA,TRBV4-2,TRBJ1-2,NA,15,TGTGCCAGCAGCCCGCGGAATTCGGACAGCTATGGCTACACCTTC,CASSPRNSDSYGYTF
TRBD1,TRBV5-6,TRBJ1-4,once,13,TGTGCCAGCAGCCCCAGGGGGTATGAAAAACTGTTTTTT,CASSPRGYEKLFF
NA,TRBV7-3,TRBJ1-1,once,14,TGTGCCAGCAGCCTTGACCCAGGGCTCACTGAAGCTTTCTTT,CASSLDPGLTEAFF
TRBD1,TRBV5-5,TRBJ1-1,NA,13,TGTGCCAGCAGCTGGACAGGGGAGAGTGAAGCTTTCTTT,CASSWTGESEAFF
NA,TRBV11-3,TRBJ2-1,NA,16,TGTGCCAGCAGCTTAGATACGGGGGTCCCCTACAATGAGCAGTTCTTC,CASSLDTGVPYNEQFF
NA,TRBV6-6,TRBJ2-7,NA,15,TGTGCCAGCACCCTAGAAGCGGCCAGCTCCTACGAGCAGTACTTC,CASTLEAASSYEQYF
NA,TRBV7-9,TRBJ2-2,few,12,TGTGCCAGCAGCCTCAACACCGGGGAGCTGTTTTTT,CASSLNTGELFF
NA,TRBV7-9,TRBJ2-4,once,14,TGTGCCAGCACCGCGGAGGTGGTGGGGAACATTCAGTACTTC,CASTAEVVGNIQYF
NA,TRBV29-1,TRBJ2-2,NA,13,TGCAGCGTGGCGGCAGGGGTTAACGGGGAGCTGTTTTTT,CSVAAGVNGELFF
TRBD1,TRBV19,TRBJ1-1,NA,16,TGTGCCAGTAGTATCGACAGGGGAGCCATGAACACTGAAGCTTTCTTT,CASSIDRGAMNTEAFF
TRBD1,TRBV6-5,TRBJ2-3,NA,15,TGTGCCAGCATCGATGGACAGGGGGCCTCAGATACGCAGTATTTT,CASIDGQGASDTQYF
TRBD1,TRBV9,TRBJ1-2,NA,11,TGTGCCAGCGGACAGGGAATGGGCTACACCTTC,CASGQGMGYTF
TRBD2,TRBV18,TRBJ2-7,once,17,TGTGCCAGCTCACCAAACACTGCTAGCGGGGGATCCTACGAGCAGTACTTC,CASSPNTASGGSYEQYF
NA,TRBV19,TRBJ2-5,NA,12,TGTGCCAGTAACAGGCCAGAAGAGACCCAGTACTTC,CASNRPEETQYF
NA,TRBV15,TRBJ1-5,NA,16,TGTGCCACCAGCAGAGGTTTCGGACAGTACAATCAGCCCCAGCATTTT,CATSRGFGQYNQPQHF
TRBD2,TRBV7-9,TRBJ2-7,NA,14,TGTGCCAGCAGCCCAGCGGGGGGCTCCTACGAGCAGTACTTC,CASSPAGGSYEQYF
TRBD1,TRBV12-5,TRBJ1-1,NA,12,TGTGCTAGTGGGAGGGGGCTGACTGAAGCTTTCTTT,CASGRGLTEAFF
NA,TRBV7-8,TRBJ2-7,NA,16,TGTGCCAGCAGCTTATCTCCCTCAGCGGCCCCCTACGAGCAGTACTTC,CASSLSPSAAPYEQYF
TRBD1,TRBV7-9,TRBJ1-3,NA,12,TGTGCCAGCAGCCCCGCCGGACAGGGCATTGATTTT,CASSPAGQGIDF
NA,TRBV5-6,TRBJ1-5,NA,15,TGTGCCAGCAGCTTTGGGGGCTGGAGCAATCAGCCCCAGCATTTT,CASSFGGWSNQPQHF
NA,TRBV25-1,TRBJ1-6,NA,12,TGTGCCAGCACCCGCCAGGATTCACCCCTCCACTTT,CASTRQDSPLHF
TRBD1,TRBV23-1,TRBJ2-5,NA,14,TGCGCTTTACAGGGACAGCGGAGCCAAGAGACCCAGTACTTC,CALQGQRSQETQYF
NA,TRBV13,TRBJ1-4,NA,13,TGTGCCAGCAGCCAAAGGACAGATGAAAAACTGTTTTTT,CASSQRTDEKLFF
NA,TRBV27,TRBJ1-3,NA,17,TGTGCCAGCAGTACATCACAGGTAGGGTCGTCTGGAAACACCATATATTTT,CASSTSQVGSSGNTIYF
NA,TRBV30,TRBJ2-1,NA,14,TGTGCCTGGAAAAGGGACTTCATTGGGAATGAGCAGTTCTTC,CAWKRDFIGNEQFF
NA,TRBV6-9,TRBJ1-5,NA,12,TGTGCCAGGGGGGGGAGGGAAAGGCCCCAGCATTTT,CARGGRERPQHF
TRBD1,TRBV7-2,TRBJ1-5,NA,14,TGTGCCAGCAGCCTACAGGGGAGTTATCAGCCCCAGCATTTT,CASSLQGSYQPQHF
TRBD1,TRBV2,TRBJ2-5,NA,13,TGTGCCAGCAGAGTGGGACAGCTGGAGACCCAGTACTTC,CASRVGQLETQYF
NA,TRBV5-4,TRBJ2-3,NA,16,TGTGCCAGCAGCTTAAGTCCCCAGCGGGTTACAGATACGCAGTATTTT,CASSLSPQRVTDTQYF
NA,TRBV10-3,TRBJ2-5,NA,15,TGTGCCATCAGTGACCCCCAGGGATCAAGAGAGACCCAGTACTTC,CAISDPQGSRETQYF
NA,TRBV9,TRBJ1-2,NA,16,TGTGCCAGCAGCGTAGAGGGCAGGGAAGGACGCTATGGCTACACCTTC,CASSVEGREGRYGYTF
NA,TRBV11-2,TRBJ1-6,NA,15,TGTGCCAGCAGCCACCTGGAGGTCTATAATTCACCCCTCCACTTT,CASSHLEVYNSPLHF
TRBD1,TRBV2,TRBJ1-5,NA,14,TGTGCCAGCAGCCGGGACAGGGCCCCTCAGCCCCAGCATTTT,CASSRDRAPQPQHF